Listed below are T cell receptor beta chains from one sample, sequenced in a study of shared clonotypes between healthy human individuals. Produced via immunoSEQ multiplex PCR; TCRdb's table is partial and in-frame only. The table includes 2 million to 3 million clones, approximately 93% detected once. Sequenced input: naive CD4+ T cells from PBMCs. The source is a man aged 18 to 30 in good health. Some clones in this sample may be carry-over from other donors' samples. Each CDR3 is given without its conserved first and last residue.

J gene | V gene | CDR3 protein
TRBJ2-5 | TRBV28 | ATVKLKNAETQY
TRBJ2-7 | TRBV7-9 | ASSSGEGQGAYEQY
TRBJ1-1 | TRBV11-1 | ASSLYLGNTEAF
TRBJ2-1 | TRBV28 | ASRTPPGAGYTYNEQF
TRBJ2-5 | TRBV4-1 | ASSQALQETQY
TRBJ2-7 | TRBV6-1 | ASRWTSGIYEQY
TRBJ2-1 | TRBV5-1 | ASSYLAGGPLHEQF
TRBJ2-5 | TRBV7-2 | ASSPSHASETQY
NA | TRBV25-1 | ASSQTHEQY
TRBJ2-7 | TRBV7-3 | ASRLKGQGAEEQY
TRBJ1-3 | TRBV9 | ASTRVPGGSGNTIY
TRBJ1-4 | TRBV27 | ASSQARTAHATNEKLF
TRBJ2-7 | TRBV9 | ASSPGLANEQY
TRBJ2-1 | TRBV5-4 | ASSLDLGTGNYNEQF
TRBJ1-1 | TRBV28 | ASSFDGRVTEAF
TRBJ2-3 | TRBV5-1 | ASSLVAALSTDTQY
TRBJ2-1 | TRBV4-1 | ASSLPTGGISNEQF
TRBJ1-5 | TRBV6-6 | ASSYSTGIQPQH
TRBJ1-2 | TRBV30 | ACSADRGTSPT
TRBJ1-2 | TRBV5-8 | ASSLEGYGYT
TRBJ1-2 | TRBV15 | ATSRDIGALGNYGYT
TRBJ1-4 | TRBV4-2 | ASSHKQGPNEKLF
TRBJ2-1 | TRBV28 | ASSFSGREQF
TRBJ2-3 | TRBV5-1 | ASSSRTSGRDTQY
TRBJ1-5 | TRBV28 | ASSLRAKVSTTHNQPQH
TRBJ2-3 | TRBV4-1 | ASSLQGESDTQY
TRBJ2-3 | TRBV6-1 | ASRQGGTDTQY
TRBJ1-1 | TRBV6-5 | ASSYSSRSTEAF
TRBJ2-1 | TRBV5-1 | ASSLGYAGGSYNEQF
TRBJ2-7 | TRBV7-9 | ASSLLREGNEQY
TRBJ1-2 | TRBV7-2 | ASSLVPQGGYT
TRBJ2-5 | TRBV18 | ASSLARQETQY
TRBJ2-7 | TRBV6-5 | ATHPPGGLYEQY
TRBJ2-1 | TRBV7-9 | ASSPHGTSGYNEQF
TRBJ1-4 | TRBV7-9 | ASSPDGNEKLF
TRBJ2-1 | TRBV15 | ATSKEPLAPTYNEQF
TRBJ2-3 | TRBV27 | ASSLFGLADTDTQY